This is a list of T cell receptor beta chains from one sample in a study of T-cell memory formation after mild COVID-19. TCRdb used MiXCR to reprocess the 5' RACE reads, holding one entry per CDR3 protein. The repertoire has roughly 610,000 distinct CDR3 sequences, approximately 15% of them found once; the top ten carry around 7.8%. The sample taken for sequencing was PBMCs or a T cell subset sorted from them (not recorded which). The receptors were sampled from an adult woman who had mild COVID-19 (a few samples of this study predate the infection). Cell type and time point are not known. The CDR3 runs from the conserved cysteine through the conserved F or W. D genes are given only for firm matches. Expanded clones are given a class, and other clones once, few, many or no size at all.

>12|TRBV29-1|TRBJ2-7|.|.
CSVVVQAYEQYF
TGCAGCGTTGTGGTTCAAGCCTACGAGCAGTACTTC
>14|TRBV7-9|TRBJ2-7|few|TRBD1
CASSRTGSPNEQYF
TGTGCCAGCAGCCGGACAGGGTCTCCTAACGAGCAGTACTTC
>14|TRBV13|TRBJ2-3|few|TRBD1
CASSYRGRADTQYF
TGTGCCAGCAGTTACAGGGGGCGCGCAGATACGCAGTATTTT
>14|TRBV12-3/TRBV12-4|TRBJ1-6|.|.
CASSFQGINSPLHF
TGTGCCAGCAGTTTCCAGGGTATTAATTCACCCCTCCACTTT
>13|TRBV12-3/TRBV12-4|TRBJ2-3|.|.
CASSWGFRDTQYF
TGTGCCAGCAGTTGGGGATTTCGAGATACGCAGTATTTT
>20|TRBV24-1|TRBJ2-1|.|TRBD2
CATSDLGTSGRPSYYNEQFF
TGTGCCACCAGTGATCTGGGGACTAGCGGGCGACCCAGCTACTACAATGAGCAGTTCTTC
>13|TRBV3-1|TRBJ2-1|few|TRBD2
CASSQDGRNEQFF
TGTGCCAGCAGCCAAGACGGGAGGAATGAGCAGTTCTTC
>13|TRBV18|TRBJ1-6|.|.
CASSPRQESPLHF
TGTGCCAGCTCACCGCGTCAGGAGTCACCCCTCCACTTT
>15|TRBV6-5|TRBJ1-2|.|TRBD1
CASRQDRGFSYGYTF
TGTGCCAGCAGACAAGACAGGGGGTTCAGCTATGGCTACACCTTC
>14|TRBV2|TRBJ2-1|.|.
CASGAVGSYNEQFF
TGTGCCAGCGGGGCGGTCGGGTCCTACAATGAGCAGTTCTTC
>17|TRBV4-1|TRBJ2-1|many|TRBD2
CASSSRAWGKGRDEQFF
TGCGCCAGCAGCTCAAGGGCGTGGGGGAAGGGGAGGGATGAGCAGTTCTTC
>17|TRBV4-2|TRBJ1-3|.|TRBD1
CASSQETGTGGTNTIYF
TGTGCCAGCAGCCAAGAAACCGGGACAGGGGGGACAAACACCATATATTTT
>13|TRBV12-3/TRBV12-4|TRBJ1-5|few|.
CASSSQGAHPQHF
TGTGCCAGCAGCAGCCAGGGTGCTCACCCCCAGCATTTT
>16|TRBV12-3/TRBV12-4|TRBJ2-1|.|.
CASSPPRASPNNEQFF
TGTGCCAGCAGTCCCCCCAGGGCTAGCCCTAACAATGAGCAGTTCTTC
>16|TRBV28|TRBJ2-3|few|.
CASSFFARGVTDTQYF
TGTGCCAGCAGTTTTTTTGCCCGGGGCGTAACAGATACGCAGTATTTT
>18|TRBV24-1|TRBJ2-6|many|.
CATSPTGSSASGANVLTF
TGTGCCACCAGCCCAACAGGTTCCTCCGCCTCTGGGGCCAACGTCCTGACTTTC
>17|TRBV4-3|TRBJ2-4|.|.
CASSQDGSGAAKNIQYF
TGCGCCAGCAGCCAAGATGGGTCGGGGGCTGCCAAAAACATTCAGTACTTC
>14|TRBV4-1|TRBJ2-7|few|.
CASSPPDRYYEQYF
TGCGCCAGCAGCCCGCCGGACAGATACTACGAGCAGTACTTC
>16|TRBV19|TRBJ2-5|.|TRBD2
CASSVRAGLAVKTQYF
TGTGCCAGTAGTGTAAGGGCGGGACTAGCGGTTAAGACCCAGTACTTC
>15|TRBV15|TRBJ2-7|few|TRBD1
CATSRAETGSHEQYF
TGTGCCACCAGCAGAGCAGAGACAGGGTCCCACGAGCAGTACTTC
>13|TRBV7-2|TRBJ2-2|few|.
CASSLRRTGELFF
TGTGCCAGCAGTCTCCGCCGTACCGGGGAGCTGTTTTTT
>15|TRBV4-3|TRBJ2-5|.|TRBD2
CASSQERGGQETQYF
TGCGCCAGCAGCCAAGAGCGGGGGGGCCAAGAGACCCAGTACTTC
>11|TRBV30|TRBJ2-5|few|.
CAWSPQETQYF
TGTGCCTGGAGTCCCCAGGAGACCCAGTACTTC
>15|TRBV5-5|TRBJ2-7|.|.
CASSPRRGQWYEQYF
TGTGCCAGCAGCCCTCGGCGGGGGCAGTGGTACGAGCAGTACTTC
>17|TRBV7-9|TRBJ1-2|few|TRBD1
CASSLGRGPSGLYGYTF
TGTGCCAGCAGCTTAGGCAGGGGGCCGTCGGGCCTCTATGGCTACACCTTC
>16|TRBV24-1|TRBJ2-3|.|.
CATSDLELGGTDTQYF
TGTGCCACCAGTGACCTAGAACTAGGGGGCACAGATACGCAGTATTTT
>19|TRBV5-1|TRBJ1-1|.|TRBD1
CASSLGGDRGVVGNTEAFF
TGCGCCAGCAGCTTGGGTGGGGACAGGGGGGTTGTAGGGAACACTGAAGCTTTCTTT
>14|TRBV6-2/TRBV6-3|TRBJ1-2|few|.
CASTDRRLGYGYTF
TGTGCCAGCACTGACAGGAGGCTGGGGTATGGCTACACCTTC
>16|TRBV11-3|TRBJ2-3|few|TRBD1
CASSPGQQRDTDTQYF
TGTGCCAGCAGCCCGGGACAGCAACGGGACACAGATACGCAGTATTTT
>16|TRBV2|TRBJ2-1|.|TRBD1
CASTAEGTGGGNEQFF
TGTGCCAGCACCGCGGAGGGGACAGGGGGTGGAAATGAGCAGTTCTTC
>16|TRBV7-2|TRBJ2-5|.|.
CASSLWGLVIQGAQYF
TGTGCCAGCAGCTTGTGGGGTTTGGTTATCCAAGGGGCCCAGTACTTC
>15|TRBV5-1|TRBJ2-5|few|.
CASSLGPPYQETQYF
TGCGCCAGCAGCTTGGGGCCACCGTACCAAGAGACCCAGTACTTC
>15|TRBV5-6|TRBJ1-6|many|.
CASSPRGRSNSPLHF
TGTGCCAGCAGCCCCCGGGGGCGATCAAATTCACCCCTCCACTTT
>15|TRBV9|TRBJ2-7|few|TRBD2
CASSVGSGAAYEQYF
TGTGCCAGCAGCGTAGGGAGCGGGGCCGCCTACGAGCAGTACTTC
>16|TRBV9|TRBJ2-1|few|TRBD2
CASSGPSGLGYNEQFF
TGTGCCAGCAGCGGCCCCTCGGGACTAGGCTACAATGAGCAGTTCTTC
>14|TRBV24-1|TRBJ1-2|few|TRBD1
CATSEPGQNYGYTF
TGTGCCACCAGTGAGCCGGGACAGAACTATGGCTACACCTTC
>15|TRBV27|TRBJ2-1|.|TRBD1
CASSSRQGAVDEQFF
TGTGCCAGCAGTTCCAGACAGGGCGCGGTTGATGAGCAGTTCTTC
>20|TRBV7-6|TRBJ2-6|many|.
CASSLLSAGTFVPGANVLTF
TGTGCCAGCAGCTTATTATCGGCAGGGACCTTTGTCCCTGGGGCCAACGTCCTGACTTTC
>12|TRBV5-5|TRBJ2-3|many|.
CASSPQGRTQYF
TGTGCCAGCAGCCCGCAAGGACGTACGCAGTATTTT
>14|TRBV29-1|TRBJ1-2|few|TRBD1
CSAIAGGANYGYTF
TGCAGCGCGATCGCAGGGGGCGCGAACTATGGCTACACCTTC
>16|TRBV12-3/TRBV12-4|TRBJ1-3|.|.
CASSFTRLAQRNTIYF
TGTGCCAGCAGTTTTACGCGTCTCGCGCAGCGGAACACCATATATTTT
>15|TRBV5-1|TRBJ2-7|.|TRBD1
CASRTLGTANYEQYF
TGCGCCAGCAGGACCCTTGGGACAGCCAATTACGAGCAGTACTTC
>14|TRBV10-3|TRBJ2-3|.|.
CAISGSVLTDTQYF
TGTGCCATCAGTGGGTCAGTCCTCACAGATACGCAGTATTTT
>16|TRBV7-6|TRBJ2-2|.|TRBD2
CASSLTSGENTGELFF
TGTGCCAGCAGCCTGACTAGCGGGGAGAACACCGGGGAGCTGTTTTTT
>12|TRBV12-3/TRBV12-4|TRBJ2-5|many|.
CASSMAGETQYF
TGTGCCAGCAGCATGGCAGGGGAGACCCAGTACTTC
>13|TRBV9|TRBJ1-1|.|TRBD1
CASSPGQVSEAFF
TGTGCCAGCAGCCCGGGACAGGTTTCGGAAGCTTTCTTT
>15|TRBV5-1|TRBJ2-3|few|TRBD2
CASTKAGGSTDTQYF
TGCGCCAGCACTAAAGCGGGAGGGAGCACAGATACGCAGTATTTT
>14|TRBV13|TRBJ2-2|few|.
CASSLKGNTGELFF
TGTGCCAGCAGCTTAAAGGGAAACACCGGGGAGCTGTTTTTT
>14|TRBV5-1|TRBJ1-2|.|TRBD1
CASSRGQGARGYTF
TGCGCCAGCAGTAGGGGACAGGGGGCGCGAGGCTACACCTTC
>15|TRBV19|TRBJ1-3|.|.
CASSIPGGSGNTIYF
TGTGCCAGTAGTATTCCGGGGGGTTCTGGAAACACCATATATTTT
>19|TRBV14|TRBJ2-3|once|TRBD2
CASSQESLAGVVSTDTQYF
TGTGCCAGCAGCCAAGAGTCTCTAGCGGGAGTTGTGAGCACAGATACGCAGTATTTT
>15|TRBV4-2|TRBJ1-1|few|.
CASSQEGPGAPEAFF
TGTGCCAGCAGCCAAGAAGGTCCGGGGGCCCCTGAAGCTTTCTTT